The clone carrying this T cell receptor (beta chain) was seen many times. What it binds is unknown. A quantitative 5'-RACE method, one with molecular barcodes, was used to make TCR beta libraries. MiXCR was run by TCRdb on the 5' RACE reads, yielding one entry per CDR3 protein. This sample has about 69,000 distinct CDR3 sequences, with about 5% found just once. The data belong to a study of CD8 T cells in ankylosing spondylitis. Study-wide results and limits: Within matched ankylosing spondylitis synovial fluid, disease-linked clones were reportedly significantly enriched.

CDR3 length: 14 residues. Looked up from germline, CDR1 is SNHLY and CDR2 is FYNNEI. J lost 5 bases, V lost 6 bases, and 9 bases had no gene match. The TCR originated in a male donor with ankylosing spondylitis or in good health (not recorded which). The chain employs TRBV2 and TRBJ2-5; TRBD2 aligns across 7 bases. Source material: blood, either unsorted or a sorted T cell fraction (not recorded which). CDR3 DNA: TGTGCCAGCAGGCTGACGGCGGGAGAGGAGACCCAGTACTTC. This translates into CASRLTAGEETQYF. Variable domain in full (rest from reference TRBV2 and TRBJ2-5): EPEVTQTPSHQVTQMGQEVILRCVPISNHLYFYWYRQILGQKVEFLVSFYNNEISEKSEIFDDQFSVERPDGSNFTLKIRSTKLEDSAMYFCASRLTAGEETQYFGPGTRLLVL.